This record looks at one T cell receptor beta chain sequence and its context. This clonotype was detected ten times or more. Its antigen has not been determined. Per-nucleotide qualities are absent, and no much larger clonotype sits a single base away. The study was a case-control design nested within a healthcare worker cohort in London, UK, with weekly nasopharyngeal swab PCR tests and blood sampling. Healthcare workers were recruited between 23 and 31 March 2020, during the week of the UK lockdown, and were followed weekly for up to roughly 15 weeks. Libraries were made using 5' RACE. Sequencing instrument: NextSeq 500. To correct for sequencing error and PCR bias, the TCR library protocol tagged individual cDNA molecules with unique molecular identifiers. Both TCR alpha and beta chains were sequenced, and tight co-correlation was observed between alpha and beta sequence abundances in each sample. In the paper's pipeline: V gene, J gene and CDR3 annotation of TCR sequences was performed with Decombinator V4. TCRs were defined as expanded if a significant change between any two time points was detected under a Poisson model with p below 0.0001. TCR abundances were normalised to the total number of TCRs sequenced per sample and were expressed as counts per million. TRAV1-2 paired with TRAJ12, TRAJ20 or TRAJ33 defined MAIT TCRs, while TRAV10 paired with TRAJ18 defined iNKT TCRs. VDJdb, accessed 1 November 2021, was searched for CMV, EBV and SARS-CoV-2 annotated TCRs, excluding TCRs annotated for multiple antigens. TCRdb redid the processing of the public reads, applying fastp at Q25 and MiXCR, and retained in-frame beta chains. Rows with a matching CDR3 protein are joined into one entry that keeps the most common DNA and genes. The V and J calls and clone size are TCRdb's, not the authors'. In all, the sample holds 35,000 to 40,000 distinct CDR3 sequences, and approximately 5.8% of those were seen once. 7% to 8.5% of the sample comes from the top ten.

CDR1 and CDR2, looked up from the germline V gene (reference sequence), are DFQATT and SNEGSKA. The CDR3 goes from the cysteine to the phenylalanine over 17 residues. Only the CDR3 DNA is retained, 51 bases long and in frame from the first base. Trimming at the junction amounts to 3 bases on V and 0 bases on J, and the germline ends lie 18 bases apart. This record comes from a study of early T cells in non-severe SARS-CoV-2 infection (dated by TCRdb to about 2021). For the study in its entirety: Bulk RNA from unsorted whole blood was used for TCR sequencing, so alpha and beta chains could not be paired.

On the study overall, not on this receptor specifically: VDJdb matching was skewed toward anti-spike CD8 responses and likely underestimated virus-specific expansions, missing private and CD4 specificities.

Recombination joined TRBV20-1 with TRBJ2-4; the D gene remains uncertain. Sequenced input: whole blood. The clonotype was recovered from an adult who was a healthcare worker with PCR-confirmed SARS-CoV-2 infection or an uninfected control (not recorded which). The CDR3 amino acid sequence is: CSASGELGLLAKNIQYF. The bases are TGCAGTGCTAGCGGAGAACTCGGGCTGCTAGCCAAAAACATTCAGTACTTC.